The source of this T cell receptor (beta chain) is a study of control samples from healthy donors and cancer patients. The junction had 9 bases not matched to a gene; V was cut back by 11 bases and J by 5 bases. CDR3 size: 13 residues. The germline V gene encodes CDR1 ENHRY and CDR2 SYGVKD. Here immunoSEQ multiplex PCR was the method, and the copy in TCRdb shows in-frame clones only, minus some. This sample carries about 130,000 clones, about 90% of them seen once, and the ten largest clones take around 2%. Material for sequencing was blood. This chain joins TRBV10-3 and TRBJ2-1; 7 bases align to TRBD1. The sequence was collected from a man aged 18-30 years in good health. In nucleotides, the CDR3 is TGTGCCCTCCAGGGACAGAACAACAATGAGCAGTTCTTC. It is translated as CALQGQNNNEQFF.